This T cell receptor beta chain came from a study of patients and donors after allogeneic stem cell transplantation. V trimming: 5 bases; J trimming: 4 bases; junction bases outside the gene matches: 8. The CDR3 loop spans 17 amino acids. In germline, CDR1 is SEHNR, CDR2 FQNEAQ (reference sequence). There are a few counts of this clonotype. A single record per CDR3 protein comes from TCRdb applying MiXCR to the RT-PCR reads. The table shows 800,000 to 1,000,000 distinct CDR3 sequences, with 15% to 20% occurring only once. The chain carries TRBV7-9 and TRBJ2-3; 14 bases are a match to TRBD2. The sequence derives from a human donor who was either an allogeneic HSCT recipient or a stem cell or donor lymphocyte infusion donor (not recorded which). It is not recorded whose cells these are; they may come from a transplant donor. Sequenced input: blood, either unsorted or a sorted T cell fraction (not recorded which). The CDR3 nucleotides are TGTGCCAGCAGCCCGACTAGCGGGGGGGCGTTTTCAGATACGCAGTATTTT. It codes for CASSPTSGGAFSDTQYF. The full variable domain, with the rest looked up from reference TRBV7-9 and TRBJ2-3, is DTGVSQNPRHKITKRGQNVTFRCDPISEHNRLYWYRQTLGQGPEFLTYFQNEAQLEKSRLLSDRFSAERPKGSFSTLEIQRTEQGDSAMYLCASSPTSGGAFSDTQYFGPGTRLTVL.